These 27 T cell receptor beta chains were all obtained from the same sample, sequenced in a study of spatial heterogeneity in lung cancer. The study, taken as a whole, reports: Mutation counts in tumors were tracked by counts of expanded intratumoral alpha and beta TCRs.

Time point here: sample taken at primary tumor resection. From the 5' RACE reads, TCRdb called clonotypes with MiXCR, one entry per CDR3 protein. The table shows about 23,000 distinct CDR3 sequences, with 5% to 7.5% occurring only once. Their antigen targets remain unknown. Sequenced here: lung tumor tissue, sampled at surgery. These receptors came from a male donor with early-stage non-small cell lung cancer.

The genes are TRBV20-1 and TRBJ1-2; a possible D gene is TRBD1 (5 bases). V lost 1 base, J lost 4 bases, and 10 bases lay in between. The CDR3 covers 13 residues. The germline gives CDR1 DFQATT, CDR2 SNEGSKA (reference sequence). CDR3 DNA sequence: TGCAGTGCTAGAGGACGGAGGGGCTATGGCTACACCTTC. Residues: CSARGRRGYGYTF.

This clonotype was seen ten or more times. CDR3 region: CASSSTGETQYF. The CDR3 DNA is TGTGCCAGCAGCTCGACCGGAGAGACCCAGTACTTC. V usage is TRBV7-2 and J usage is TRBJ2-5; D not certain. Germline V lookup: CDR1 SGHTA, CDR2 FQGNSA. The V gene lost 4 bases and the J gene lost 4 bases, with 7 bases spanning the gap. The CDR3 has 12 amino acids.

This clonotype was picked up many times. The V and J genes are TRBV7-3 and TRBJ1-5; D is uncertain. The CDR3 consists of 13 residues. CDR1 SGHTA and CDR2 FQGTGA come from the germline V gene. With 5 bases removed from V and 6 bases from J, the gap between germline ends came to 11 bases. In DNA form, the CDR3 reads TGTGCCAGCAGCCCCGGGCTAGGTCAGCCCCAGCATTTT. It codes for CASSPGLGQPQHF. Full variable domain (rest looked up from reference TRBV7-3 and TRBJ1-5): GAGVSQTPSNKVTEKGKYVELRCDPISGHTALYWYRQSLGQGPEFLIYFQGTGAADDSGLPNDRFFAVRPEGSVSTLKIQRTERGDSAVYLCASSPGLGQPQHFGDGTRLSIL.

This clonotype was observed many times. The chain is built from TRBV18 and TRBJ2-1, with 13 bases lining up with TRBD2. The CDR3 loop spans 18 amino acids. Losses at the gene ends were 3 bases for V and 5 bases for J; bases not matched to a gene: 10. The germline CDR1 and CDR2 sequences are KGHSH and LQKENI. The CDR3: CASSPRLGTSGTHNEQFF. The CDR3 nucleotides are TGTGCCAGCTCACCCCGACTCGGGACTAGCGGGACACACAATGAGCAGTTCTTC.

This clonotype was detected ten times or more. The chain recombines TRBV20-1 with TRBJ2-1; the D gene is possibly TRBD1 (5 bases). Trimming removed 0 bases at V and 4 bases at J, with 10 bases between. This CDR3 has 14 residues. Germline V gives CDR1 DFQATT, CDR2 SNEGSKA (reference sequence). The CDR3 DNA is TGCAGTGCTAGAGAAGGGGCGAGGTACAATGAGCAGTTCTTC. It specifies CSAREGARYNEQFF.

The sample holds many counts of this clonotype. The V gene is TRBV28, the J gene TRBJ1-5, with TRBD1 matching 12 bases. Germline loops: CDR1 MDHEN, CDR2 SYDVKM. Trimming removed 4 bases from V and 5 bases from J; junction bases left unmatched: 3. The CDR3 covers 15 residues. The CDR3 DNA reads as TGTGCCAGCAGTTCCGGGACAGGGGGCCATCAGCCCCAGCATTTT. Its translation: CASSSGTGGHQPQHF.

This clonotype was found many times. V usage is TRBV7-9 and J usage is TRBJ2-5; 8 bases map to TRBD1. The germline V gene encodes CDR1 SEHNR and CDR2 FQNEAQ (reference sequence). The V and J ends lost 4 bases and 12 bases, in that order; junction bases with no gene match: 19. CDR3 length equals 16 residues. The CDR3: CASSSSDRGGRGSKYF. In DNA form, the CDR3 reads TGTGCCAGCAGCTCCTCCGACAGGGGAGGTCGGGGTTCGAAGTACTTC.

This clonotype turned up a few times. V gene TRBV9 combines with J gene TRBJ2-5; the D is unclear. Trimming removed 3 bases at V and 7 bases at J, with 7 bases between. The CDR3 is made up of 11 amino acids. The germline gives CDR1 SGDLS, CDR2 YYNGEE. CDR3 DNA: TGTGCCAGCAGCGCTGAGACGACCCAGTACTTC. This translates into CASSAETTQYF.

The genes are TRBV5-1 and TRBJ2-2; D not certain. Germline V gene lookup returns CDR1 SGHRS and CDR2 YFSETQ. Trimming removed 0 bases from V and 0 bases from J, with 6 bases in between. This CDR3 is 15 amino acids long. The DNA for the CDR3 is TGCGCCAGCAGCTTGGGGGCTACGAACACCGGGGAGCTGTTTTTT. Translated, it gives CASSLGATNTGELFF.

This clonotype was seen many times. This CDR3 reads CASRDRAMEGSPLHF. The CDR3, as DNA: TGCGCCAGCAGGGACAGGGCGATGGAAGGTTCACCCCTCCACTTT. The gene calls are TRBV4-3 and TRBJ1-6; 8 bases align to TRBD1. Trimming cost V 6 bases and J 9 bases; bases outside gene matches: 10. CDR3 length: 15 amino acids. From germline, CDR1 is LGHNA and CDR2 YSLEER.

This clonotype was detected ten times or more. The chain is built from TRBV3-1 and TRBJ1-1, with 8 positions matching TRBD1. V lost 6 bases to trimming and J lost 4 bases; unmatched junction nucleotides: 4. This CDR3 has 13 amino acids. The V gene's germline CDR1 is LGHDT and CDR2 YNNKEL (reference sequence). CDR3 coding DNA: TGTGCCAGCAGGTACACAGGGGGCACTGAAGCTTTCTTT. As protein: CASRYTGGTEAFF.

With regard to this clonotype: A single base separates this from a much larger clone, so it may be a read error. V usage is TRBV28 and J usage is TRBJ2-3; D is possibly TRBD1 or TRBD2 (5 bases each). The germline CDR1 and CDR2 sequences are MDHEN and SYDVKM. The CDR3 is made up of 14 amino acids. Deletions cut 7 bases from V and 5 bases from J, with 16 bases between. The CDR3 coding sequence is TGTGCCAGCATGATGGGGGAATTCATAGATACGCAGTATTTT. Its translation is CASMMGEFIDTQYF.

This clonotype was observed at least ten times. The chain joins TRBV5-4 to TRBJ2-7, with D possibly matching TRBD1 (6 bases). Trimming took off 4 bases at V and 6 bases at J, with 11 bases between the two ends. This CDR3 spans 12 amino acids. From germline, CDR1 is SGHNT and CDR2 YYREEE (reference sequence). For the CDR3, the DNA is TGTGCCAGCAGCAACGGACAGACCGAGCAGTACTTC. The encoded protein is CASSNGQTEQYF.

This clonotype was observed at least ten times. The rearrangement uses TRBV11-2 and TRBJ2-1, with 8 bases that match TRBD2. Per germline, CDR1 SGHAT and CDR2 FQNNGV. V gave up 4 bases and J gave up 8 bases; unmatched junction bases: 13. The CDR3 is 16 residues long. The CDR3 spells CASSSAPGLGDYEQFF. CDR3 DNA: TGTGCCAGCAGCTCGGCCCCGGGACTAGGCGACTATGAGCAGTTCTTC.

This clonotype appeared many times. This sequence joins TRBV7-9 and TRBJ1-1; D may be TRBD1 (5 bases). V shed 5 bases and J shed 5 bases, with 15 bases lying between them. The CDR3 totals 14 residues. The germline V gene has CDR1 SEHNR and CDR2 FQNEAQ (reference sequence). Here the CDR3 DNA reads TGTGCCAGCAGCCCCCCAGGGTTAGAGACTGAAGCTTTCTTT. Translated: CASSPPGLETEAFF.

The chain recombines TRBV12-3 or TRBV12-4 with TRBJ1-5, with D possibly TRBD1 on 5 matching bases. The CDR3 extends over 16 amino acids. V lost 4 bases and J 2 bases, leaving 15 bases between the germline ends. The CDR3 coding sequence is TGTGCCAGCAGTTCCGACCTAGGGGTAGGCAATCAGCCCCAGCATTTT. It codes for CASSSDLGVGNQPQHF.

This clonotype has just a few counts. J is TRBJ1-1 and V is TRBV20-1; no clear D gene. CDR1 DFQATT and CDR2 SNEGSKA come from the germline V gene (reference sequence). The CDR3 sequence is 11 residues long. V dropped 3 bases and J dropped 1 base, with 3 bases sitting between them. CDR3 loop: CSASENTEAFF. The DNA of the CDR3 is TGCAGTGCTAGCGAGAACACTGAAGCTTTCTTT.

Many counts were recorded for this clonotype. CDR3 protein: CASSRTLGETDTQYF. The DNA of the CDR3 is TGCGCCAGCAGCCGAACTCTGGGGGAGACAGATACGCAGTATTTT. The chain links TRBV5-1 to TRBJ2-3; D possibly uses TRBD1 or TRBD2 (5 bases each). Trimming cost V 4 bases and J 3 bases, with 15 bases left between them. The CDR3 length is 15 residues. From germline, CDR1 is SGHRS and CDR2 YFSETQ.

This clonotype was seen repeatedly, ten times or more. The CDR3 nucleotides read TGCGCCAGCAGGGGTGGTGTTTACGACTCCTACGAGCAGTACTTC. Its protein product is CASRGGVYDSYEQYF. This sequence joins TRBV5-1 and TRBJ2-7, with D unresolved. CDR3 length equals 15 residues. Per the germline V gene, CDR1 is SGHRS and CDR2 is YFSETQ. The V and J ends lost 5 bases and 0 bases respectively, with 15 bases between them.

There are many counts of this clonotype. The chain has TRBV7-8 and TRBJ2-3; D uncertain. The CDR3 length is 11 residues. Trimming took off 9 bases at V and 6 bases at J, with 10 bases between the two ends. Germline CDR1 reads SGHVS; CDR2 reads FQNEAQ. The CDR3 protein is CASGGVDTQYF. CDR3 in DNA: TGTGCCAGTGGTGGGGTGGATACGCAGTATTTT.

This clonotype was observed a handful of times. This chain links TRBV18 with TRBJ2-7, with TRBD1 matching over 7 bases. Germline V gene sequence: CDR1 KGHSH, CDR2 LQKENI. Trimming removed 8 bases from V and 5 bases from J; junction bases left unmatched: 6. This CDR3 region has 12 residues. CDR3: CASADRANEQYF. DNA of the CDR3: TGTGCCAGCGCCGACAGGGCCAACGAGCAGTACTTC.

At least ten counts were recorded for this clonotype. This chain connects TRBV5-1 to TRBJ2-7, with TRBD2 identical over 8 bases. Looked up from germline, CDR1 is SGHRS and CDR2 is YFSETQ. V was pared by 2 bases and J by 3 bases, with 4 bases of the junction left unmatched. CDR3 length: 14 residues. The CDR3 bases are TGCGCCAGCAGCTTAGCGGGAGTGTACTACGAGCAGTACTTC. Translating it yields CASSLAGVYYEQYF.

This clonotype was counted at least ten times. V and J are TRBV18 and TRBJ1-3; unclear D gene. V was cut by 2 bases and J by 4 bases, with 12 bases left in between. CDR1 KGHSH and CDR2 LQKENI come from the germline V gene. The CDR3 totals 15 residues. CDR3 protein: CASSPSTGFGNTIYF. The CDR3 DNA is TGTGCCAGCTCACCATCCACGGGGTTCGGAAACACCATATATTTT.

This clonotype occurred many times. The rearrangement joins TRBV19 to TRBJ2-7; 7 bases fit TRBD2. Germline V gene lookup returns CDR1 LNHDA and CDR2 SQIVND (reference sequence). Germline trimming cut 4 bases from V and 3 bases from J; bases unmatched to any gene: 6. The CDR3 sequence is 14 residues long. CDR3 sequence reads: CASSTSREGYEQYF. The CDR3 nucleotides read TGTGCCAGTAGTACGTCGAGGGAGGGCTACGAGCAGTACTTC.

Here the CDR3 reads CASSQDLDRRHYGYTF. In nucleotides, the CDR3 is TGTGCCAGCAGCCAAGATTTAGACAGGAGACACTATGGCTACACCTTC. The chain employs TRBV4-2 and TRBJ1-2; D may be TRBD1 (6 bases). V was shortened by 0 bases and J by 3 bases, with 14 bases between the two germline ends. The CDR3 has 16 residues. The germline V gene encodes CDR1 LGHNA and CDR2 YNFKEQ.

This clonotype was seen ten or more times. This rearrangement joins TRBV24-1 to TRBJ1-5; TRBD1 might be the D (6 bases). CDR1 KGHDR and CDR2 SFDVKD come from the germline V gene. V lost 10 bases, J lost 3 bases, and 15 bases lay in between. CDR3 size: 14 residues. The CDR3 spells CATSWGADNQPQHF. The CDR3 DNA reads as TGTGCCACATCGTGGGGGGCGGACAATCAGCCCCAGCATTTT.

The chain has TRBV28 and TRBJ1-2, with D hard to call. The CDR3 is made up of 14 amino acids. Deletions cut 10 bases from V and 4 bases from J, with 19 bases between. CDR1 is MDHEN, CDR2 SYDVKM, per germline. DNA for the CDR3: TGTGCCACCTCCCCCCCGGCACTCGGCTATGGCTACACCTTC. Its translation is CATSPPALGYGYTF.